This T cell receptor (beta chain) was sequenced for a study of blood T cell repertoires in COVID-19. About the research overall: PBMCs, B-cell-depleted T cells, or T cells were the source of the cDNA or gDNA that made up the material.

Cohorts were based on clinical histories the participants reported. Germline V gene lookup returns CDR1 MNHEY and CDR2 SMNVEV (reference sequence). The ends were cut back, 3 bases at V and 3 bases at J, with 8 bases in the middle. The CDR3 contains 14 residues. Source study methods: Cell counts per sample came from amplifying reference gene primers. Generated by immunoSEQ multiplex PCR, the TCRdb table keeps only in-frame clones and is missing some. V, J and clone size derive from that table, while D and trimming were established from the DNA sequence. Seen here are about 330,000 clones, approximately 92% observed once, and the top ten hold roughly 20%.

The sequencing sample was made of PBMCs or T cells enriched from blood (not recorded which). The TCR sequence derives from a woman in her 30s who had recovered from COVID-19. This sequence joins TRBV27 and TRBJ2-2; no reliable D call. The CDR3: CASSFARHTGELFF. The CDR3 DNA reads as TGTGCCAGCAGTTTTGCCAGGCACACCGGGGAGCTGTTTTTT.